This T cell receptor (beta chain) was sequenced for a study of blood T cell repertoires in COVID-19. The germline V and J ends were trimmed by 3 bases and 5 bases, with 14 bases remaining between them. Germline V gene sequence: CDR1 MNHEY, CDR2 SMNVEV (reference sequence). The CDR3 has 15 amino acids. In the original analysis: Nucleated cell counts were estimated from reference gene primer amplification. Using immunoSEQ multiplex PCR, the repertoire was profiled, and TCRdb retains in-frame clones only, with some absent. The V and J calls and clone size were taken over from that table, and D and trimming were inferred from the DNA. The sample carries more than 300,000 clones, approximately 91% recorded once. Enrollment of patients from Seattle took place during active infection, with longitudinal follow-up.

The material sequenced was peripheral blood. This clonotype was sampled from a woman aged 65 to 85 with COVID-19, enrolled during active disease. The rearrangement joins TRBV27 to TRBJ2-1; weak D call: TRBD2 (6 bases). CDR3 residues: CASSFRLGLNNEQFF. The CDR3 nucleotides read TGTGCCAGCAGTTTTAGGTTGGGACTTAACAATGAGCAGTTCTTC.